The rows below give T cell receptor beta chains drawn from one sample of a study of cytomegalovirus exposure and HLA in healthy donors. Only in-frame clones appear in the TCRdb table, and some are missing; sequencing was by immunoSEQ multiplex PCR. The sample contains some 75,000 clones, more than 60% of which appear only once. Source material: PBMCs. The origin of the receptors is a man between 18 and 29 years old in good health and CMV-seropositive. CDR3s include the opening cysteine and the closing phenylalanine or tryptophan. D genes are given only for firm matches. Only some rows state a clone size, as once, few, many or a class for expanded clones.

>TRBJ2-2|TRBV6-5|.|.
TGTGCCAGCAGGAGGGACAACGTGAACACCGGGGAGCTGTTTTTT
CASRRDNVNTGELFF
>TRBJ1-5|TRBV7-9|TRBD1|.
TGTGCCAGCAGCGGTGAGGGGGCCCCCAATCAGCCCCAGCATTTT
CASSGEGAPNQPQHF
>TRBJ2-3|TRBV4-2|TRBD1|.
TGTGCCAGCAGCCAGACTGACAGGGCCGGGCAGGGAGATACGCAGTATTTT
CASSQTDRAGQGDTQYF
>TRBJ2-7|TRBV2|TRBD2|.
TGTGCCAGCACTTTCTCGCCGGGACTAGCGATTTACGAGCAGTACTTC
CASTFSPGLAIYEQYF
>TRBJ1-2|TRBV6-1|TRBD1|.
TGTGCCAGCAGTGAAACAGGGGGCCCTTTCTATGGCTACACCTTC
CASSETGGPFYGYTF
>TRBJ2-7|TRBV7-8|.|.
TGTGCCAGTTCAACTAGCTCCTACGAGCAGTACTTC
CASSTSSYEQYF
>TRBJ2-3|TRBV4-1|.|.
TGCGCCAGCAGCGCCCAAGCTATCGGTTTTGGCACAGATACGCAGTATTTT
CASSAQAIGFGTDTQYF
>TRBJ2-7|TRBV28|TRBD1|.
TGTGCCAGCAGTCGGGACAGGAGTTACGAGCAGTACTTC
CASSRDRSYEQYF
>TRBJ2-7|TRBV7-9|TRBD2|.
TGTGCCAGCAGCTTTTATCTAGCGGGATCCTACGAGCAGTACTTC
CASSFYLAGSYEQYF
>TRBJ1-3|TRBV7-8|.|once
TGTGCCAGCAGCTCCTTCGGACAGACTGGAAACACCATATATTTT
CASSSFGQTGNTIYF
>TRBJ2-7|TRBV6-1|.|.
TGTGCCAGCAGTGATTTGGGAGTAAGCTCCTACGAGCAGTACTTC
CASSDLGVSSYEQYF
>TRBJ1-2|TRBV7-2|TRBD1|once
TGTGCCAGCAGCCCCTGGGGACAGTCCTATGGCTACACCTTC
CASSPWGQSYGYTF
>TRBJ1-2|TRBV28|TRBD1|.
TGTGCCAGCAGCGGACAGGGCGCTAACTATGGCTACACCTTC
CASSGQGANYGYTF
>TRBJ1-1|TRBV7-9|.|.
TGTGCCAGCAGCCTCCAGATGAACACTGAAGCTTTCTTT
CASSLQMNTEAFF
>TRBJ2-7|TRBV6-1|TRBD2|.
TGTGCCAGCAGTGGACTGCGGGGGGCCTACGAGCAGTACTTC
CASSGLRGAYEQYF
>TRBJ1-1|TRBV9|.|.
TGTGCCAGCAGCCCACAAGGACAGCCGAACACTGAAGCTTTCTTT
CASSPQGQPNTEAFF
>TRBJ2-1|TRBV7-2|.|.
TGTGCCAGCAGCGAATTAGCTTACAATGAGCAGTTCTTC
CASSELAYNEQFF
>TRBJ2-3|TRBV11-2|TRBD2|once
TGTGCCAGCAGCAAGAGACTAGCGGGAGTGGATACGCAGTATTTT
CASSKRLAGVDTQYF
>TRBJ2-1|TRBV4-1|TRBD2|.
TGCGCCAGCAGCCATCAAGGCGGGGGTGAGCAGTTCTTC
CASSHQGGGEQFF
>TRBJ2-7|TRBV28|TRBD2|.
TGTGCCAGCAACGATCCGGGACTAGCCGCTAGACGGTACTTC
CASNDPGLAARRYF
>TRBJ1-2|TRBV5-4|.|.
TGTGCCAGCAGCTTGATGTGGATTATGCGGACACCCGACTATGGCTACACCTTC
CASSLMWIMRTPDYGYTF
>TRBJ1-2|TRBV25-1|.|.
TGTGCCAGCATTTCCGGGGATCGGGGCTACACCTTC
CASISGDRGYTF
>TRBJ2-2|TRBV7-8|TRBD2|.
TGTGCCAGCACCCTGGGACTACCGAACACCGGGGAGCTGTTTTTT
CASTLGLPNTGELFF
>TRBJ1-1|TRBV5-1|TRBD1|.
TGCGCCAGCAGCAGGAGGACAGGGGCGGTCACTGAAGCTTTCTTT
CASSRRTGAVTEAFF
>TRBJ1-4|TRBV5-6|.|few
TGTGCCAGCAGCAGCAGAGGACTTGTCTCTAATGAAAAACTGTTTTTT
CASSSRGLVSNEKLFF
>TRBJ1-1|TRBV5-8|.|.
TGTGCCAGCAGCTTCGGTGCGGGCACTGAAGCTTTCTTT
CASSFGAGTEAFF
>TRBJ2-1|TRBV7-9|TRBD2|.
TGTGCCAGCTCCTCCCTAGCGGGAGGCTCCTACAATGAGCAGTTCTTC
CASSSLAGGSYNEQFF
>TRBJ2-7|TRBV5-1|TRBD1|.
TGCGCCAGCAGCTTCCGGGACAGGGTCGACGAGCAGTACTTC
CASSFRDRVDEQYF
>TRBJ2-7|TRBV29-1|TRBD2|.
TGCAGCGTTTTCGGGACTAGGGCCTACGAGCAGTACTTC
CSVFGTRAYEQYF
>TRBJ2-5|TRBV7-3|.|.
TGTGCCAGCAGCTTAACAGAATTCGGGGAGACCCAGTACTTC
CASSLTEFGETQYF
>TRBJ2-3|TRBV7-9|TRBD2|once
TGTGCCAGCAATAGCGGGAGGAAGACAGATACGCAGTATTTT
CASNSGRKTDTQYF